This entry lists 32 T cell receptor beta chains sequenced from one sample in a study of T cells after posttransplantation cyclophosphamide. The data were produced by immunoSEQ multiplex PCR, yet TCRdb's version contains in-frame clones alone and is incomplete. The table includes about 7,300 clones, 91% detected once. The sample consisted of CD4+ T cells sorted from blood. Every receptor here comes from a woman aged 50 to 65 in good health and a related stem cell transplant donor.

This clone was detected a few times. This rearrangement joins TRBV6-5 to TRBJ1-2; D is uncertain. Between the trimmed V and J ends, which lost 3 bases and 6 bases, there was a span of 5 bases. The CDR3 loop spans 11 amino acids. Germline V gene data show CDR1 as MNHEY and CDR2 as SVGAGI. For the CDR3, the DNA is TGTGCCAGCAGTTATCTTAATGGCTACACCTTC. This codes for CASSYLNGYTF.

The rearrangement links TRBV6-1 to TRBJ1-1; D remains unclear. CDR1 and CDR2 (germline): MNHNS, SASEGT. V was clipped by 2 bases and J by 4 bases, with 20 bases between them. The CDR3 has 17 amino acids. The DNA for the CDR3 is TGTGCCAGCAGTGAAACTCCGGGCCCCGGAGAGGGCACTGAAGCTTTCTTT. Its protein product is CASSETPGPGEGTEAFF.

The rearrangement uses TRBV5-1 and TRBJ1-5, with D possibly matching TRBD1 (6 bases). The ends were cut back, 4 bases at V and 4 bases at J, with 15 bases in the middle. The CDR3 consists of 15 residues. Germline V lookup: CDR1 SGHRS, CDR2 YFSETQ. CDR3 loop: CASSPDSPDNQPQHF. The CDR3 nucleotides read TGCGCCAGCAGCCCGGACAGCCCAGATAATCAGCCCCAGCATTTT.

The table lists this clone with a count of one. The CDR3 sequence is CASSQALGGGRGGSYGYTF. The CDR3 DNA is TGCGCCAGCAGCCAAGCGTTGGGAGGAGGCCGCGGTGGTTCCTATGGCTACACCTTC. The genes are TRBV4-1 and TRBJ1-2, with D hard to call. Germline CDR1 and CDR2: MGHRA and YSYEKL. With 1 base removed from V and 4 bases from J, the gap between germline ends came to 25 bases. The CDR3 runs 19 residues.

The CDR3 here is CASSFGLAGAGTDTQYF. CDR3 sequence (DNA): TGTGCCAGCAGTTTTGGGTTAGCGGGGGCAGGAACAGATACGCAGTATTTT. The gene calls are TRBV27 and TRBJ2-3, with TRBD2 identical over 9 bases. The germline CDR1 and CDR2 sequences are MNHEY and SMNVEV (reference sequence). The V and J ends lost 3 bases and 3 bases, in that order; junction bases with no gene match: 10. CDR3 length equals 17 residues.

The chain recombines TRBV6-6 with TRBJ1-5, with D perhaps TRBD1 (6 bases). Germline-derived CDR1 and CDR2 are MNHNY and SVGAGI (reference sequence). This CDR3 spans 13 amino acids. Trimming shortened V by 4 bases and J by 15 bases, and 19 bases separated the two germline ends. The CDR3 region is CASSSTQRGFGHF. The CDR3 region has the DNA TGTGCCAGCAGTTCCACTCAAAGGGGGTTCGGGCATTTT.

This chain uses TRBV6-5 with TRBJ2-3, with TRBD2 as a possible D gene (6 bases). V was shortened by 6 bases and J by 2 bases, with 12 bases between the two germline ends. The CDR3 loop spans 14 amino acids. Germline CDR1 and CDR2: MNHEY and SVGAGI. CDR3 nucleotide sequence: TGTGCCAGCAGAGGGGACTGGCTCACAGATACGCAGTATTTT. Protein sequence: CASRGDWLTDTQYF.

The CDR3 nucleotides are TGTGCCAGCAGTGAAAGGCCCCGGGACAGGGGACCTAACTATGGCTACACCTTC. Its protein product is CASSERPRDRGPNYGYTF. This chain uses TRBV6-1 with TRBJ1-2, with 10 bases aligning to TRBD1. The CDR3 extends over 18 amino acids. The germline CDR1 and CDR2 sequences are MNHNS and SASEGT. J was trimmed by 0 bases and V by 2 bases; bases with no gene match: 9.

The CDR3: CASGPGQIPNEQFF. CDR3 sequence (DNA): TGTGCTAGTGGCCCCGGACAGATCCCCAATGAGCAGTTCTTC. The chain has TRBV12-5 and TRBJ2-1; D may be TRBD1 (6 bases). Germline CDR1 is LGHNT and CDR2 is FRNRAP. V was clipped by 6 bases and J by 6 bases, with 15 bases between them. The CDR3 length is 14 residues.

In its sample, this clone was seen once. This chain connects TRBV7-2 to TRBJ1-4; D is ambiguous. Germline CDR1 and CDR2: SGHTA and FQGNSA. Trimming shortened V by 4 bases and J by 7 bases, and 16 bases separated the two germline ends. This CDR3 contains 15 residues. The CDR3 nucleotides read TGTGCCAGCAGCTATATAGAGCTGGTCGGTGAAAAACTGTTTTTT. It yields the protein CASSYIELVGEKLFF.

The rearrangement links TRBV28 to TRBJ2-7, with 9 bases lining up with TRBD1. The V segment lost 5 bases and the J segment 5 bases; nucleotides outside the gene matches: 16. Germline lookup yields CDR1 MDHEN and CDR2 SYDVKM. This CDR3 is 17 amino acids long. CDR3 DNA sequence: TGTGCCAGCAGTCCGCTGAGGGACAGGGTTTGGCTCCACGAGCAGTACTTC. It translates to CASSPLRDRVWLHEQYF.

The chain uses TRBV2 and TRBJ2-1, with 8 bases fitting TRBD2. This CDR3 spans 18 amino acids. In germline, CDR1 is SNHLY, CDR2 FYNNEI. V was clipped by 6 bases and J by 12 bases; unmatched bases: 25. CDR3 DNA: TGTGCCAGCAGGGAGCGGATCGGTAGCGGGGACCACCGATACGCGCAGTTCTTC. This encodes CASRERIGSGDHRYAQFF.

The chain recombines TRBV1 with TRBJ2-4; the table calls TRBD1, which could not be checked here. TRBV1 is flagged as a pseudogene. The CDR3 runs to 13 residues. CDR3 sequence (DNA): TGCACCAGCAGTCAAAGACAGCCGCCGGCTCAGTACTTC. This translates into CTSSQRQPPAQYF.

This clone was counted between two and nine times. The gene calls are TRBV2 and TRBJ2-3; TRBD1 matches at 8 bases. This CDR3 region has 15 residues. The V gene end was trimmed by 6 bases and the J gene end by 2 bases; junction bases not matched to a gene: 7. CDR1 is SNHLY and CDR2 is FYNNEI in the germline V gene. The CDR3 spells CASRTTGALTDTQYF. CDR3 DNA sequence: TGTGCCAGCAGAACGACAGGGGCACTCACAGATACGCAGTATTTT.

The V and J genes are TRBV23-1 and TRBJ2-5, with a tentative D call TRBD1 (6 bases). TRBV23-1 is annotated as an ORF whose role is uncertain. V was pared by 3 bases and J by 3 bases, with 8 bases between. This CDR3 has 13 residues. The CDR3 DNA sequence: TGCGCCAGCAGTCAGTGGACAGAAGAGACCCAGTACTTC. It codes for CASSQWTEETQYF.

The chain carries TRBV10-1 and TRBJ1-5, with 7 positions matching TRBD1. The length of the CDR3 is 15 residues. V lost 3 bases, J lost 2 bases, and 4 bases stayed unmatched. CDR1 and CDR2 from the germline V gene are WNHNN and SYGVQD (reference sequence). As DNA, the CDR3 is TGCGCCAGCAGTGAATCAGGGGGAGGCAATCAGCCCCAGCATTTT. Its protein product is CASSESGGGNQPQHF.

The chain has TRBV5-1 and TRBJ2-5; 9 nucleotides match TRBD2. The CDR3 contains 17 residues. Trimming removed 4 bases from V and 1 base from J; junction bases left unmatched: 11. Germline CDR1 is SGHRS and CDR2 is YFSETQ. CDR3: CASSVTPAGGGQETQYF. For the CDR3, the DNA is TGCGCCAGCAGCGTGACCCCCGCGGGGGGGGGCCAAGAGACCCAGTACTTC.

This chain uses TRBV4-1 with TRBJ1-3; the D gene is possibly TRBD1 (6 bases). Trimming took off 0 bases at V and 0 bases at J, with 24 bases between the two ends. Per the germline V gene, CDR1 is MGHRA and CDR2 is YSYEKL. The CDR3 has 21 residues. CDR3 amino acids: CASSQDLEDSFFLLSGNTIYF. The DNA for the CDR3 is TGCGCCAGCAGCCAAGATTTGGAGGACAGTTTCTTTCTACTCTCTGGAAACACCATATATTTT.

This clone has only one observation. The rearrangement links TRBV5-5 to TRBJ1-2, with 10 positions matching TRBD1. The J segment lost 6 bases and the V segment lost 0 bases, leaving 5 bases of the junction unmatched. This CDR3 spans 15 amino acids. From germline, CDR1 is SGHKS and CDR2 YYEKEE (reference sequence). CDR3 region: CASSLADRGLHGYTF. In DNA form, the CDR3 reads TGTGCCAGCAGCTTGGCCGACAGGGGGCTTCATGGCTACACCTTC. The complete variable domain, with remaining parts taken from reference TRBV5-5 and TRBJ1-2, reads DAGVTQSPTHLIKTRGQQVTLRCSPISGHKSVSWYQQVLGQGPQFIFQYYEKEERGRGNFPDRFSARQFPNYSSELNVNALLLGDSALYLCASSLADRGLHGYTFGSGTRLTVV.

V is TRBV19 and J is TRBJ2-2, with D hard to call. The CDR3 sequence is 14 residues long. Germline V gene data show CDR1 as LNHDA and CDR2 as SQIVND (reference sequence). Deletions cut 2 bases from V and 1 base from J, with 5 bases between. The CDR3 DNA is TGTGCCAGTAGTATATCCAGGAACACCGGGGAGCTGTTTTTT. As protein: CASSISRNTGELFF. Full variable domain (rest looked up from reference TRBV19 and TRBJ2-2): DGGITQSPKYLFRKEGQNVTLSCEQNLNHDAMYWYRQDPGQGLRLIYYSQIVNDFQKGDIAEGYSVSREKKESFPLTVTSAQKNPTAFYLCASSISRNTGELFFGEGSRLTVL.

V is TRBV7-8 and J is TRBJ2-7; the match to TRBD1 covers 7 bases. V shed 0 bases and J 10 bases; nucleotides not matched to a gene: 3. The CDR3 has 12 residues. Germline CDR1 reads SGHVS; CDR2 reads FQNEAQ. The CDR3: CASSLADRVQYF. The CDR3, as DNA: TGTGCCAGCAGCTTAGCTGACAGGGTACAGTACTTC.

The V gene is TRBV9, the J gene TRBJ2-5; TRBD1 aligns across 9 bases. Losses at the gene ends were 3 bases for V and 3 bases for J; bases not matched to a gene: 9. CDR1 is SGDLS and CDR2 is YYNGEE in the germline V gene. The CDR3 covers 16 residues. CDR3 bases: TGTGCCAGCAGCGGTCCTTTCCGACAGGGGGAAGAGACCCAGTACTTC. Amino acids: CASSGPFRQGEETQYF.

The chain combines TRBV19 with TRBJ2-1; 13 bases are a match to TRBD2. Trimming took 4 bases from V and 8 from J; bases not matched to a gene: 11. Looked up from germline, CDR1 is LNHDA and CDR2 is SQIVND (reference sequence). The CDR3 spans 17 residues. The CDR3: CASSTYPWTSGSDEQFF. CDR3 nucleotide sequence: TGTGCCAGTAGTACCTATCCATGGACTAGCGGGAGCGATGAGCAGTTCTTC.

The sample holds one count of this clone. The rearrangement links TRBV19 to TRBJ1-1; no clear D gene. Deletions cut 8 bases from V and 0 bases from J, with 10 bases between. The CDR3 extends over 13 amino acids. The germline gives CDR1 LNHDA, CDR2 SQIVND (reference sequence). The CDR3 DNA follows: TGTGCCAGTGGCCTCTCCTTGAACACTGAAGCTTTCTTT. Protein: CASGLSLNTEAFF. The entire variable domain, with the rest obtained from reference TRBV19 and TRBJ1-1, is as follows: DGGITQSPKYLFRKEGQNVTLSCEQNLNHDAMYWYRQDPGQGLRLIYYSQIVNDFQKGDIAEGYSVSREKKESFPLTVTSAQKNPTAFYLCASGLSLNTEAFFGQGTRLTVV.

The chain carries TRBV28 and TRBJ1-4; TRBD1 matches 10 bases. Germline trimming cut 3 bases from V and 6 bases from J; bases unmatched to any gene: 4. Germline loops: CDR1 MDHEN, CDR2 SYDVKM. The length of the CDR3 is 15 residues. The CDR3 sequence is CASSFQTGGDEKLFF. The DNA of the CDR3 is TGTGCCAGCAGTTTCCAGACAGGGGGCGATGAAAAACTGTTTTTT.

V is TRBV2 and J is TRBJ1-4; TRBD1 agrees at 8 bases. The CDR3 loop spans 15 amino acids. The germline V gene encodes CDR1 SNHLY and CDR2 FYNNEI. The junction had 8 bases not matched to a gene; V was cut back by 4 bases and J by 7 bases. This chain's CDR3 is CASSGLGQGSEKLFF. The DNA for the CDR3 is TGTGCCAGCAGTGGCCTCGGACAGGGATCTGAAAAACTGTTTTTT. Drawing the rest from reference TRBV2 and TRBJ1-4, the complete variable domain is EPEVTQTPSHQVTQMGQEVILRCVPISNHLYFYWYRQILGQKVEFLVSFYNNEISEKSEIFDDQFSVERPDGSNFTLKIRSTKLEDSAMYFCASSGLGQGSEKLFFGSGTQLSVL.

The V gene is TRBV19, the J gene TRBJ1-1; D is uncertain. The V gene lost 8 bases and the J gene lost 3 bases, with 10 bases spanning the gap. The germline V gene encodes CDR1 LNHDA and CDR2 SQIVND (reference sequence). The CDR3 loop spans 12 amino acids. CDR3 sequence reads: CASGGIDTEAFF. CDR3 nucleotide sequence: TGTGCCAGTGGAGGGATTGACACTGAAGCTTTCTTT.

The chain combines TRBV21-1 with TRBJ1-2; whether TRBD1, the table's D call, matches the DNA was not checked. TRBV21-1 is marked as a pseudogene. The CDR3 sequence is 14 residues long. The CDR3 coding sequence is TGTGCCAGCAGCCCGAGTACCGACAGTTATGGCTACACCTTC. It codes for CASSPSTDSYGYTF.

This clone was counted only a few times. The chain uses TRBV6-6 and TRBJ2-5; 8 nucleotides agree with TRBD1. CDR1 is MNHNY, CDR2 SVGAGI, per germline (reference sequence). J was trimmed by 4 bases and V by 2 bases; bases with no gene match: 6. The CDR3 loop spans 15 amino acids. CDR3 coding DNA: TGTGCCAGCAGTTACCCTGGACAGGGTTTAGAGACCCAGTACTTC. Protein: CASSYPGQGLETQYF.

The V call is TRBV10-3, the J call TRBJ2-1, with TRBD2 matching over 9 bases. V was pared by 0 bases and J by 4 bases, with 4 bases of the junction left unmatched. The CDR3 spans 16 residues. Germline V gene lookup returns CDR1 ENHRY and CDR2 SYGVKD. The CDR3 DNA sequence: TGTGCCATCAGTGAGTCACGAGCGGGAGGTTACAATGAGCAGTTCTTC. Amino acid sequence: CAISESRAGGYNEQFF.

This clone was seen a handful of times. The chain uses TRBV10-3 and TRBJ1-2, with D possibly being TRBD1 (6 bases). V was clipped by 0 bases and J by 2 bases, with 13 bases between them. Germline values: CDR1 ENHRY, CDR2 SYGVKD. This CDR3 is 16 amino acids long. This chain's CDR3 is CAISESKEGGNYGYTF. The DNA of the CDR3 is TGTGCCATCAGTGAGTCCAAAGAGGGGGGGAACTATGGCTACACCTTC.

This chain joins TRBV19 and TRBJ2-1; weak D call: TRBD1 (6 bases). The CDR3 is made up of 13 amino acids. V lost 5 bases and J lost 9, with 14 bases in between. Germline V gives CDR1 LNHDA, CDR2 SQIVND (reference sequence). In nucleotides, the CDR3 is TGTGCCAGTAGTCTTAGGACAGCTACTGAGCAGTTCTTC. This encodes CASSLRTATEQFF.